Sequencing of this TCR beta chain was carried out in a study of cytomegalovirus exposure and HLA in healthy donors. General observations from the study: Researchers reported in a later analysis that common viral pathogens appeared linked to several top clusters. The study carried out a later analysis of TCR beta sequences. It associated approximately 15,000 of them with specific HLA alleles at a false discovery rate of 0.05. Altogether, 150 or so TCR beta chains were recorded as cytomegalovirus-associated.

The primer mix had 60 Vbeta and 13 Jbeta primers. The assay was immunoSEQ multiplex PCR, and TCRdb's table has in-frame clones only and misses some. The sample has over 250,000 clones; under 80% are singletons. This clone has just one count. The antigen is unknown. Germline loops: CDR1 LNHDA, CDR2 SQIVND (reference sequence). Trimming took 9 bases from V and 6 from J; bases not matched to a gene: 6. This CDR3 has 14 residues. The chain uses TRBV19 and TRBJ2-7, with 15 bases identical to TRBD2. The clonotype comes from a female donor in good health and CMV-seronegative. The sequencing input was PBMCs. The CDR3 DNA follows: TGTGCCAGCGGACTAGCGGGAGGGCCGGGCGAGCAGTACTTC. This codes for CASGLAGGPGEQYF.